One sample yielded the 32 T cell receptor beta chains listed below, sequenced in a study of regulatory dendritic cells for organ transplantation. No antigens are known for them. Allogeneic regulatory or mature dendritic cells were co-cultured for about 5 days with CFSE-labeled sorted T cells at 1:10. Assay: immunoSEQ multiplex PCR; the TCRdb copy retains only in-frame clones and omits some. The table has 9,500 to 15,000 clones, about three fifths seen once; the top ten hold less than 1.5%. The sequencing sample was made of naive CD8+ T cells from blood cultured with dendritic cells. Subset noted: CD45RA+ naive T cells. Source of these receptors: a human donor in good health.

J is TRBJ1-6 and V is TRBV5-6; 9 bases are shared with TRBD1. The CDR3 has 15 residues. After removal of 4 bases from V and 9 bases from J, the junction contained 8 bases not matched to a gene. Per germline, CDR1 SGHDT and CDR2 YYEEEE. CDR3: CASSPAGTGTSPLHF. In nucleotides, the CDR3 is TGTGCCAGCAGCCCGGCCGGGACAGGGACTTCACCCCTCCACTTT.

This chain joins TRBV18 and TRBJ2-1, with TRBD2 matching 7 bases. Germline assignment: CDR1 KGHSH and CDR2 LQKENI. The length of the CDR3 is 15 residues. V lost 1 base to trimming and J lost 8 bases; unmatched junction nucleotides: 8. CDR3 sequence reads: CASSPLWDGGYEQFF. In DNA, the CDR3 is TGTGCCAGCTCACCACTCTGGGACGGGGGGTATGAGCAGTTCTTC. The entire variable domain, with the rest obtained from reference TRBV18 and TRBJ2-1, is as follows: NAGVMQNPRHLVRRRGQEARLRCSPMKGHSHVYWYRQLPEEGLKFMVYLQKENIIDESGMPKERFSAEFPKEGPSILRIQQVVRGDSAAYFCASSPLWDGGYEQFFGPGTRLTVL.

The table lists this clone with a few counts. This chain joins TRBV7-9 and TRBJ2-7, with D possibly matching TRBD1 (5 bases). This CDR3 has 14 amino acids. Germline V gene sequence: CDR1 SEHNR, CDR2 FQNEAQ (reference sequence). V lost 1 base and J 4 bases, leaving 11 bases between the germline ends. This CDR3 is CASSLGTFGYEQYF. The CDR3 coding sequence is TGTGCCAGCAGCTTAGGGACATTCGGGTACGAGCAGTACTTC.

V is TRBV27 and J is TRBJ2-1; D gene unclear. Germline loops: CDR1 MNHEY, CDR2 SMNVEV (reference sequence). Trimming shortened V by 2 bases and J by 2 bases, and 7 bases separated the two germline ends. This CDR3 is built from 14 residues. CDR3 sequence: CASSLTRTYNEQFF. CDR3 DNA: TGTGCCAGCAGTTTAACACGTACCTACAATGAGCAGTTCTTC.

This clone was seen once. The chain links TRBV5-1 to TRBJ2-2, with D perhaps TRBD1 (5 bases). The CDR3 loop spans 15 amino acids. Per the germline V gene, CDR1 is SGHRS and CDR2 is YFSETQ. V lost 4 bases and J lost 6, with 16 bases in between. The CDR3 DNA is TGCGCCAGCAGCCCTGCAGGGCTGTTCGCCGGGGAGCTGTTTTTT. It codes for CASSPAGLFAGELFF.

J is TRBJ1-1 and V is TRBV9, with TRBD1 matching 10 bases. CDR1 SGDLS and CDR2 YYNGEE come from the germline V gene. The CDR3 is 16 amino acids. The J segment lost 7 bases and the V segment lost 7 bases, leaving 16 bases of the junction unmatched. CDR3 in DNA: TGTGCCAGCTCCCGCCCCGGGACAGGGGTAGGAGGTGAAGCTTTCTTT. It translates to CASSRPGTGVGGEAFF.

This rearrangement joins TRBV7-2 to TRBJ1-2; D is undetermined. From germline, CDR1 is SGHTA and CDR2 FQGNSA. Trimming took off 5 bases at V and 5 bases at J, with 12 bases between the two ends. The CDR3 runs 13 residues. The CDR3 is CASSTRALYGYTF. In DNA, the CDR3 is TGTGCCAGCAGCACCCGAGCTTTATATGGCTACACCTTC.

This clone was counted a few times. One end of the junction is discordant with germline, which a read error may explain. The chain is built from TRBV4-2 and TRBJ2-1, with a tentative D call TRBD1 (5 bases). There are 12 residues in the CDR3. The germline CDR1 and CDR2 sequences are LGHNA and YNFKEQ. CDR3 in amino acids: CASSQGPNGQFF. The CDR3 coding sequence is TGTGCCAGCAGCCAGGGGCCCAATGGGCAGTTCTTC.

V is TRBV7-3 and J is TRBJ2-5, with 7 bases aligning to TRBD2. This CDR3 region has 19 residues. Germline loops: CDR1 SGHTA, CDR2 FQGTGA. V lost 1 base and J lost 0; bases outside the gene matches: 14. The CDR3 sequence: CASSLNGRRASGDQETQYF. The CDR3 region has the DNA TGTGCCAGCAGCTTAAATGGTAGGAGGGCTAGCGGAGACCAAGAGACCCAGTACTTC.

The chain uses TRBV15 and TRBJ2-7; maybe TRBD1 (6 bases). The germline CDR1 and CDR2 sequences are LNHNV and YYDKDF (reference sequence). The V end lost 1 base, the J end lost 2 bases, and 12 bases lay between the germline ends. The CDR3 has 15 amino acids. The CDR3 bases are TGTGCCACCAGCAGAGGAGCAGGGGTAACCTACGAGCAGTACTTC. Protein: CATSRGAGVTYEQYF.

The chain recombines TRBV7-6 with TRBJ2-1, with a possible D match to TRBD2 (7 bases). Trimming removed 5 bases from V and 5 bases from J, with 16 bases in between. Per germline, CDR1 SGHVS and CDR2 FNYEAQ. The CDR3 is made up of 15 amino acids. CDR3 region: CASSPDRGADNEQFF. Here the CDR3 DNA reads TGTGCCAGCAGCCCCGACCGGGGGGCTGACAATGAGCAGTTCTTC.

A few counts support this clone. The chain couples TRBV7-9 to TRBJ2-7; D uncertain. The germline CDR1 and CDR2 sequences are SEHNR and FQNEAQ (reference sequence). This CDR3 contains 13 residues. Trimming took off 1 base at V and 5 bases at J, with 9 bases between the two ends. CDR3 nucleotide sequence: TGTGCCAGCAGCTTAGTTGCACTCGACGAGCAGTACTTC. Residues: CASSLVALDEQYF.

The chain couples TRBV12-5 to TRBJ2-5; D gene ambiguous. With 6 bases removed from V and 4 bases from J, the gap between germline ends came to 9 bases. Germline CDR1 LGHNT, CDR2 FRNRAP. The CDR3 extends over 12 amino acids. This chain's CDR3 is CASGHLGETQYF. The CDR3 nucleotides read TGTGCTAGTGGGCATCTAGGAGAGACCCAGTACTTC.

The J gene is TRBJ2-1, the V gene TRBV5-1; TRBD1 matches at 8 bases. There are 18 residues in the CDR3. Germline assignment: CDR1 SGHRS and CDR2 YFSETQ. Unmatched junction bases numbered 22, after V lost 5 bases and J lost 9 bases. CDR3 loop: CASSFTGQGKPQTGEQFF. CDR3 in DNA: TGCGCCAGCAGTTTTACCGGACAGGGAAAACCCCAGACGGGTGAGCAGTTCTTC. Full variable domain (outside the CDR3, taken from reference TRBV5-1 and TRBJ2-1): KAGVTQTPRYLIKTRGQQVTLSCSPISGHRSVSWYQQTPGQGLQFLFEYFSETQRNKGNFPGRFSGRQFSNSRSEMNVSTLELGDSALYLCASSFTGQGKPQTGEQFFGPGTRLTVL.

The CDR3 DNA is TGTGCCAGCAGCTTAGTAACCCGGGGCTACAATGAGCAGTTCTTC. It yields the protein CASSLVTRGYNEQFF. This rearrangement joins TRBV7-6 to TRBJ2-1; weak D call: TRBD2 (5 bases). Germline CDR1 reads SGHVS; CDR2 reads FNYEAQ. The CDR3 is 15 amino acids. V lost 1 base to trimming and J lost 3 bases, with 10 bases between them.

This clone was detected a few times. CDR3: CASSGQAYNQPQHF. The CDR3 nucleotides read TGTGCCAGCAGTGGACAGGCTTACAATCAGCCCCAGCATTTT. This sequence joins TRBV25-1 and TRBJ1-5; possible D gene TRBD1, 6 bases. Germline V CDR1 and CDR2: MGHDK, SYGVNS. V lost 4 bases and J 3 bases, leaving 10 bases between the germline ends. The CDR3 loop spans 14 amino acids.

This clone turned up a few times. CDR3 in DNA: TGTGCCAGCAGCTTGGGCTCCGGGACAGGAATTGAGCCCCAGCATTTT. This sequence encodes CASSLGSGTGIEPQHF. The chain joins TRBV5-6 to TRBJ1-5; 8 nucleotides agree with TRBD1. V lost 0 bases, J lost 8 bases, and 10 bases stayed unmatched. This CDR3 region has 16 residues. Germline CDR1 reads SGHDT; CDR2 reads YYEEEE.

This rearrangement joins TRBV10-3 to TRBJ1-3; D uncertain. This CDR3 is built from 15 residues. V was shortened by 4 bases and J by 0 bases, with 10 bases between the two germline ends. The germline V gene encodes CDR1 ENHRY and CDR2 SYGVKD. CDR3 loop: CAISASGSSGNTIYF. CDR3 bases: TGTGCCATCAGTGCTTCGGGAAGCTCTGGAAACACCATATATTTT.

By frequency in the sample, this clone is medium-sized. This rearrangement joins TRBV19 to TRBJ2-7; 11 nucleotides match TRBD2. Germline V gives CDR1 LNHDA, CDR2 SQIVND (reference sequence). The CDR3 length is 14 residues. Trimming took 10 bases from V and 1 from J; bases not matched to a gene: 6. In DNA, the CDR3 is TGTGCCACCGCTCTAGCGGGGGGTTCCTACGAGCAGTACTTC. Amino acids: CATALAGGSYEQYF.

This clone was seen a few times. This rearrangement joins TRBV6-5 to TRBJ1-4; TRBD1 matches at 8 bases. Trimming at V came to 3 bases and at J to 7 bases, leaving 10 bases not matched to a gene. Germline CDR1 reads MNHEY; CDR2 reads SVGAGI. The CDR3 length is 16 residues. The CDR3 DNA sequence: TGTGCCAGCAGTTATAACCCAGGGGGCGCAGGTGAAAAACTGTTTTTT. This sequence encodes CASSYNPGGAGEKLFF.

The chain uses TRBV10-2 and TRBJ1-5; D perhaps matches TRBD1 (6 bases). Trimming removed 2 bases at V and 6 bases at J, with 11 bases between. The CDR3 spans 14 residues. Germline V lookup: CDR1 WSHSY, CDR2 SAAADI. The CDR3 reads CASSEGGSGQPQHF. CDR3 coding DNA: TGCGCCAGCAGTGAGGGGGGCTCCGGTCAGCCCCAGCATTTT.

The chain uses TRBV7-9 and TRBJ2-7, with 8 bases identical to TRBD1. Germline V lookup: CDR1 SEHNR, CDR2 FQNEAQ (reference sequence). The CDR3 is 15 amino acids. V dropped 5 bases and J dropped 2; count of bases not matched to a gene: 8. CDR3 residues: CASSPSDRGPYEQYF. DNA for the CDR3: TGTGCCAGCAGCCCCTCCGACAGGGGTCCCTACGAGCAGTACTTC. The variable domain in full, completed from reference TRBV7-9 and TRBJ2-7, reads DTGVSQNPRHKITKRGQNVTFRCDPISEHNRLYWYRQTLGQGPEFLTYFQNEAQLEKSRLLSDRFSAERPKGSFSTLEIQRTEQGDSAMYLCASSPSDRGPYEQYFGPGTRLTVT.

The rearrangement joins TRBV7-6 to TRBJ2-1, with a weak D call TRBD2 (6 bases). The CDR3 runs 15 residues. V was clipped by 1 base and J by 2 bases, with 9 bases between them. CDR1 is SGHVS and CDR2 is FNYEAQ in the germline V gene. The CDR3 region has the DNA TGTGCCAGCAGCTTAGACCTAGCGCCCTACAATGAGCAGTTCTTC. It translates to CASSLDLAPYNEQFF.

This chain's CDR3 is CASSPGGNGGGYTF. In DNA form, the CDR3 reads TGTGCCAGCAGCCCAGGCGGTAACGGGGGTGGCTACACCTTC. The gene calls are TRBV6-5 and TRBJ1-2; weak D call: TRBD1 (5 bases). Trimming stripped 6 bases from V and 7 bases from J, with 18 bases between. The CDR3 length is 14 residues. Germline lookup yields CDR1 MNHEY and CDR2 SVGAGI.

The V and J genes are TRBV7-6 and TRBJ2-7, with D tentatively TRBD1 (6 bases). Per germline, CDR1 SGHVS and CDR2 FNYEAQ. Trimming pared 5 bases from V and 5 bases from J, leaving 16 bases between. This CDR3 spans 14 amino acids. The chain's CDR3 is CASSPPNRVDEQYF. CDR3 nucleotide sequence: TGTGCCAGCAGCCCGCCTAACAGGGTCGACGAGCAGTACTTC.

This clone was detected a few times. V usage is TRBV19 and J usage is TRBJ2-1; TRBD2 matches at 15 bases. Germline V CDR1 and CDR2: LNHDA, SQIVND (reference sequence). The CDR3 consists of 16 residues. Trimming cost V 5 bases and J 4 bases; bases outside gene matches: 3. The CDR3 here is CASSWTSGGVYNEQFF. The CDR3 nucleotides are TGTGCCAGTAGTTGGACTAGCGGGGGGGTGTACAATGAGCAGTTCTTC.

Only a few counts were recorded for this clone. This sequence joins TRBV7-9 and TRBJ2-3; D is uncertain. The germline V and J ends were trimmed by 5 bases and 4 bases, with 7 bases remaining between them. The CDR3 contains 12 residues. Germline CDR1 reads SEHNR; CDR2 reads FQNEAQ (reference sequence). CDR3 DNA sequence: TGTGCCAGCAGCGGCCTAGCAGATACGCAGTATTTT. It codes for CASSGLADTQYF.

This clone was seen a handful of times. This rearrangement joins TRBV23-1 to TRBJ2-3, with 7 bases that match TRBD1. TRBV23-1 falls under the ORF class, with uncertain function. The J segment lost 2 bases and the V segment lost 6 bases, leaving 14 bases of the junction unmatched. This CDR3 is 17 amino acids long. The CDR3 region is CASSQAIRQGITDTQYF. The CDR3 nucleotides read TGCGCCAGCAGCCAAGCAATTAGACAGGGTATCACAGATACGCAGTATTTT.

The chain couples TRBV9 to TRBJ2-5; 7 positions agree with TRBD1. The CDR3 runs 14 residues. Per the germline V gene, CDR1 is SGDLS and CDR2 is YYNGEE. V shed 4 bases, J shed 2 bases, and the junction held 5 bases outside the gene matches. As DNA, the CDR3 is TGTGCCAGCAGCCGAGAACAGGGGCAAGAGACCCAGTACTTC. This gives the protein CASSREQGQETQYF.

This CDR3 reads CAWKLLLTRQGMNMGNTEAFF. Written as DNA, the CDR3 is TGTGCCTGGAAGTTATTGCTCACCCGACAGGGAATGAATATGGGGAACACTGAAGCTTTCTTT. The chain couples TRBV30 to TRBJ1-1; TRBD1 aligns across 7 bases. Trimming cost V 4 bases and J 1 base; bases outside gene matches: 27. Germline assignment: CDR1 GTSNPN and CDR2 SVGIG (reference sequence). The CDR3 spans 21 residues.

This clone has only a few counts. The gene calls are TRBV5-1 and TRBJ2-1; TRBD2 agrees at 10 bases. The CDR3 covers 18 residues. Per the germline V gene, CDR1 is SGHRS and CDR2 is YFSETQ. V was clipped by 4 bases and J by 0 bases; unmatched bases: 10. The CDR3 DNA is TGCGCCAGCAGCCTGGAAACCCTAGCGGGGGCCTCCTACAATGAGCAGTTCTTC. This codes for CASSLETLAGASYNEQFF.

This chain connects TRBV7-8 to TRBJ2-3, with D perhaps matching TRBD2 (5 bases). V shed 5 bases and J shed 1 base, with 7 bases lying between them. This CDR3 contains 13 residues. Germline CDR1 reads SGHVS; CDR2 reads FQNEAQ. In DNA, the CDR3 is TGTGCCAGCAGCCACGGGGGCACAGATACGCAGTATTTT. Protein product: CASSHGGTDTQYF. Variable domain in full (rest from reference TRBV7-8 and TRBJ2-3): GAGVSQSPRYKVAKRGQDVALRCDPISGHVSLFWYQQALGQGPEFLTYFQNEAQLDKSGLPSDRFFAERPEGSVSTLKIQRTQQEDSAVYLCASSHGGTDTQYFGPGTRLTVL.